This T cell receptor (beta chain) was recovered during a study of blood T cell repertoires in COVID-19. Study at large: The study drew acute and convalescent COVID-19 samples from the United States, Italy and Spain. T cells, B-cell-depleted T cells, or PBMCs supplied cDNA or gDNA.

Adults between roughly 18 and 95 years of age took part from some 25 US areas. Measured with immunoSEQ multiplex PCR; TCRdb has only the in-frame clones, and not every one. The sample lists around 500,000 clones; approximately 86% were seen once. The TCR was taken from a woman aged 55 to 70 who had recovered from COVID-19. Sequencing was performed on PBMCs or T cells enriched from blood (not recorded which).

Written as DNA, the CDR3 is TGTGCCAGCAGCCAAGAGGGTTGGAGTGGCTACACCTTC. Translation: CASSQEGWSGYTF. This sequence joins TRBV3-1 (or the pseudogene TRBV3-2) and TRBJ1-2, with unresolved D. Germline lookup yields CDR1 LGHDT and CDR2 YNNKEL (reference sequence). CDR3 size: 13 residues. V lost 0 bases and J 7 bases, leaving 9 bases between the germline ends.